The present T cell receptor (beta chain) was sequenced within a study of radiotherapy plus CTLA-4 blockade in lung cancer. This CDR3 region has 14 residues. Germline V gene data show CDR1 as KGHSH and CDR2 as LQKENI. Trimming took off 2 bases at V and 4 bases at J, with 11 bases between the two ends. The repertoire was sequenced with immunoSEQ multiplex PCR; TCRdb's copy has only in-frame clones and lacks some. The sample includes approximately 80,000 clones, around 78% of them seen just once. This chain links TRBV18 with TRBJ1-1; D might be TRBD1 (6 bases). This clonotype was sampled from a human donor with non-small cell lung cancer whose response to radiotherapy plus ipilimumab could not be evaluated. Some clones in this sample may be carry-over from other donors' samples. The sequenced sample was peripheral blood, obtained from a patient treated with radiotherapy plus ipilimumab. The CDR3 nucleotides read TGTGCCAGCTCACCAAGTCAGGGGCGCACTGAAGCTTTCTTT. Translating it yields CASSPSQGRTEAFF. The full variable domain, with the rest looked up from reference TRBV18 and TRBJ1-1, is NAGVMQNPRHLVRRRGQEARLRCSPMKGHSHVYWYRQLPEEGLKFMVYLQKENIIDESGMPKERFSAEFPKEGPSILRIQQVVRGDSAAYFCASSPSQGRTEAFFGQGTRLTVV.